Each of the 31 T cell receptor beta chains below was sequenced from the same sample in a study of blood T cells in healthy people across ages. The second PCR ran roughly 6 to 11 cycles with a sample-barcoded 5' primer and J-beta primers. Each CDR3 protein gets one entry after TCRdb re-called the 5' RACE reads with MiXCR. The sample has 800,000 or so distinct CDR3 sequences; more than 20% are singletons. Separately, the same data were catalogued under a study of T cells of mothers and their children.

Sequencing was carried out using blood. The receptors come from a boy aged 5-17 years in good health.

This clonotype was seen more than once but under ten times. V is TRBV12-3 or TRBV12-4 and J is TRBJ1-2; unclear D gene. The CDR3 has 15 amino acids. V shed 4 bases and J shed 6 bases, with 18 bases lying between them. CDR3 nucleotide sequence: TGTGCCAGCAGTTCTGACCCTATACAGAGGGATGGCTACACCTTC. Its protein is CASSSDPIQRDGYTF.

This clonotype was observed a handful of times. The CDR3 sequence is CASSYRATYNEQFF. The CDR3, as DNA: TGCGCCAGCAGCTACAGGGCAACCTACAATGAGCAGTTCTTC. The chain links TRBV5-1 to TRBJ2-5; the D gene is possibly TRBD1 (6 bases). The DNA end is more similar to TRBJ2-1, so the J call may be wrong. The V gene's germline CDR1 is SGHRS and CDR2 YFSETQ. The CDR3 runs 14 residues.

The V call is TRBV5-1, the J call TRBJ1-4; 12 nucleotides line up with TRBD1. CDR3 size: 18 residues. Germline assignment: CDR1 SGHRS and CDR2 YFSETQ. The ends lost 4 bases at V and 3 bases at J; junction bases unmatched: 10. CDR3 sequence reads: CASSPHRDRGLSNEKLFF. Written as DNA, the CDR3 is TGCGCCAGCAGCCCGCACCGGGACAGGGGGCTTTCTAATGAAAAACTGTTTTTT.

The rearrangement uses TRBV7-2 and TRBJ2-3, with 13 bases that match TRBD2. The V segment lost 6 bases and the J segment 6 bases; nucleotides outside the gene matches: 9. CDR3 length: 16 amino acids. Germline V CDR1 and CDR2: SGHTA, FQGNSA. The CDR3 region has the DNA TGTGCCAGCAGGCACGGACTAGCGGGAGTTATGGATACGCAGTATTTT. This gives the protein CASRHGLAGVMDTQYF.

The chain carries TRBV9 and TRBJ2-2; D may be TRBD2 (5 bases). This CDR3 contains 12 residues. V was pared by 7 bases and J by 7 bases, with 11 bases between. Looked up from germline, CDR1 is SGDLS and CDR2 is YYNGEE. The CDR3 DNA follows: TGTGCCAGCGGGCCCCGGGGCGGGGAGCTGTTTTTT. Protein sequence: CASGPRGGELFF. Looking up the rest from reference TRBV9 and TRBJ2-2 gives the full variable domain: DSGVTQTPKHLITATGQRVTLRCSPRSGDLSVYWYQQSLDQGLQFLIQYYNGEERAKGNILERFSAQQFPDLHSELNLSSLELGDSALYFCASGPRGGELFFGEGSRLTVL.

V usage is TRBV24-1 and J usage is TRBJ2-7; TRBD1 matches 7 bases. The CDR3 extends over 17 amino acids. With 10 bases clipped from V and 2 bases from J, the junction kept 19 bases outside the gene matches. Looked up from germline, CDR1 is KGHDR and CDR2 is SFDVKD. CDR3 residues: CATKPGTDPNFTYEQYF. The CDR3 nucleotides are TGTGCCACTAAACCTGGGACAGACCCGAATTTTACCTACGAGCAGTACTTC.

This clonotype was picked up a small number of times. The V gene is TRBV6-2 or TRBV6-3, the J gene TRBJ2-6; D is uncertain. The germline gives CDR1 MNHEY, CDR2 SVGEGT. Trimming shortened V by 6 bases and J by 0 bases, and 12 bases separated the two germline ends. The CDR3 length is 16 residues. The CDR3 sequence: CASSNAANSGANVLTF. The DNA for the CDR3 is TGTGCCAGCAGCAACGCGGCAAACTCTGGGGCCAACGTCCTGACTTTC.

This clonotype was observed a single time. A clone one base away is much larger, so this may be a read error. This chain joins TRBV15 and TRBJ2-5; D is undetermined. Germline CDR1 LNHNV, CDR2 YYDKDF (reference sequence). There are 13 residues in the CDR3. The CDR3 DNA is TGTGCCACCAGCGGAGAACAACAAGAGACCCAGTACTTC. It is translated as CATSGEQQETQYF. The full variable domain, in which reference TRBV15 and TRBJ2-5 provide the parts outside the CDR3, is DAMVIQNPRYQVTQFGKPVTLSCSQTLNHNVMYWYQQKSSQAPKLLFHYYDKDFNNEADTPDNFQSRRPNTSFCFLDIRSPGLGDTAMYLCATSGEQQETQYFGPGTRLLVL.

V gene TRBV29-1 combines with J gene TRBJ1-1, with 8 nucleotides matching TRBD1. From germline, CDR1 is SQVTM and CDR2 ANQGSEA. V shed 6 bases, J shed 1 base, and the junction held 22 bases outside the gene matches. This CDR3 is built from 19 residues. Written as DNA, the CDR3 is TGCAGCGTCGGCCCAAGAGTAACGGACAGGGATTTAAGGAACACTGAAGCTTTCTTT. Its protein is CSVGPRVTDRDLRNTEAFF.

J is TRBJ1-2 and V is TRBV7-9, with D maybe TRBD1 (5 bases). The ends were cut back, 0 bases at V and 2 bases at J, with 10 bases in the middle. Germline V gene lookup returns CDR1 SEHNR and CDR2 FQNEAQ (reference sequence). The length of the CDR3 is 15 residues. The CDR3 loop is CASSLAGPGNYGYTF. DNA for the CDR3: TGTGCCAGCAGCTTAGCCGGGCCAGGGAACTATGGCTACACCTTC.

This clonotype was recorded many times. V usage is TRBV4-3 and J usage is TRBJ1-2, with D perhaps matching TRBD1 (5 bases). The CDR3 has 13 residues. The V end lost 2 bases, the J end lost 8 bases, and 12 bases lay between the germline ends. CDR1 and CDR2 (germline): LGHNA, YSLEER. CDR3 loop: CASSQSAGEGYTF. CDR3 nucleotides: TGCGCCAGCAGCCAATCCGCGGGGGAAGGCTACACCTTC.

The rearrangement joins TRBV13 to TRBJ1-2; TRBD1 aligns across 9 bases. Germline assignment: CDR1 PRHDT and CDR2 FYEKMQ (reference sequence). This CDR3 comprises 15 residues. V shed 4 bases, J shed 4 bases, and the junction held 7 bases outside the gene matches. The CDR3 region has the DNA TGTGCCAGCAGCTCCGGACAGGGGCCTAGCTATGGCTACACCTTC. Translation: CASSSGQGPSYGYTF.

This clonotype was detected many times. This chain uses TRBV6-5 with TRBJ1-6, with unresolved D. The CDR3 runs 13 residues. Trimming took 6 bases from V and 7 from J, leaving 10 bases between them. Germline assignment: CDR1 MNHEY and CDR2 SVGAGI. DNA for the CDR3: TGTGCCAGCAGCCCCGGACCGAATTCACCCCTCCACTTT. This gives the protein CASSPGPNSPLHF.

The chain employs TRBV7-9 and TRBJ1-2; D is perhaps TRBD1 (5 bases). The CDR3 totals 17 residues. Trimming left V 3 bases short and J 4 bases short, with 21 bases between. The V gene's germline CDR1 is SEHNR and CDR2 FQNEAQ (reference sequence). The CDR3 DNA is TGTGCCAGCAGCTTCTTAAACCCGGCTCGGGGCGGCTATGGCTACACCTTC. Amino acids: CASSFLNPARGGYGYTF.

The rearrangement uses TRBV18 and TRBJ2-1; 8 bases are shared with TRBD1. This CDR3 comprises 15 residues. CDR1 and CDR2 from the germline V gene are KGHSH and LQKENI. The ends lost 3 bases at V and 8 bases at J; junction bases unmatched: 9. In DNA form, the CDR3 reads TGTGCCAGCTCACCCGGGCAGGGGGCTGGATATGAGCAGTTCTTC. Its protein product is CASSPGQGAGYEQFF.

This rearrangement joins TRBV29-1 to TRBJ2-3; D not resolved. The ends were cut back, 6 bases at V and 7 bases at J, with 17 bases in the middle. There are 13 residues in the CDR3. The germline V gene has CDR1 SQVTM and CDR2 ANQGSEA. This chain's CDR3 is CSVADPLTNTQYF. CDR3 coding DNA: TGCAGCGTCGCCGATCCGCTAACGAATACGCAGTATTTT.

The CDR3 bases are TGTGCCAGCAGCTTACTGGCCCCAGAGAACTACGAGCAGTACTTC. Translated, it gives CASSLLAPENYEQYF. The genes are TRBV7-9 and TRBJ2-5; D not resolved. The DNA matches TRBJ2-7 better at its end, which makes the J call doubtful. The CDR3 covers 15 residues. Per germline, CDR1 SEHNR and CDR2 FQNEAQ (reference sequence).

The chain joins TRBV5-1 to TRBJ1-6; TRBD1 matches at 8 bases. Germline loops: CDR1 SGHRS, CDR2 YFSETQ. CDR3 size: 14 residues. The V segment lost 2 bases and the J segment 7 bases; nucleotides outside the gene matches: 2. The CDR3 DNA reads as TGCGCCAGCAGCTTATGGACAGGGAATTCACCCCTCCACTTT. The encoded protein is CASSLWTGNSPLHF.

The V call is TRBV20-1, the J call TRBJ2-7, with 8 positions matching TRBD1. The germline CDR1 and CDR2 sequences are DFQATT and SNEGSKA (reference sequence). With V trimmed by 5 bases and J by 1 base, 13 bases remained unmatched. The CDR3 has 16 residues. CDR3 nucleotide sequence: TGCAGTGCTCATAACCCGGGACAGGCATATTCCTACGAGCAGTACTTC. Amino acid sequence: CSAHNPGQAYSYEQYF.

This clonotype has a handful of counts. This rearrangement joins TRBV5-1 to TRBJ2-5; 8 positions match TRBD1. With the DNA end fitting TRBJ2-7 better, the J assignment may be wrong. From germline, CDR1 is SGHRS and CDR2 YFSETQ. The CDR3 spans 14 residues. CDR3 in amino acids: CASSLGQGLNEQYF. CDR3 bases: TGCGCCAGCAGCCTAGGACAGGGCCTAAACGAGCAGTACTTC.

A few counts support this clonotype. The chain carries TRBV9 and TRBJ2-2; D is possibly TRBD1 (5 bases). Between the trimmed V and J ends, which lost 4 bases and 5 bases, there was a span of 18 bases. There are 16 residues in the CDR3. The V gene's germline CDR1 is SGDLS and CDR2 YYNGEE. As DNA, the CDR3 is TGTGCCAGCAGCACCCCAGGGCTAGTTTCGACCGGGGAGCTGTTTTTT. As protein: CASSTPGLVSTGELFF.

V and J are TRBV4-1 and TRBJ2-3, with D perhaps TRBD2 (6 bases). Trimming shortened V by 0 bases and J by 4 bases, and 23 bases separated the two germline ends. The CDR3 is 19 residues long. In germline, CDR1 is MGHRA, CDR2 YSYEKL. The CDR3 protein is CASSQERWGLYLRADTQYF. In DNA, the CDR3 is TGCGCCAGCAGCCAAGAGAGGTGGGGACTCTACCTCCGGGCAGATACGCAGTATTTT.

This clonotype was observed a handful of times. The CDR3 is CASSQLRGTQIPNLNTEAFF. In DNA, the CDR3 is TGTGCCAGCAGCCAATTGAGGGGGACTCAAATTCCCAACCTCAACACTGAAGCTTTCTTT. The V and J genes are TRBV3-1 and TRBJ1-1; perhaps TRBD1 as D (6 bases). The germline V gene encodes CDR1 LGHDT and CDR2 YNNKEL (reference sequence). This CDR3 spans 20 amino acids. The V and J ends lost 2 bases and 2 bases respectively, with 27 bases between them.

This rearrangement joins TRBV5-1 to TRBJ1-4; D not resolved. The germline V gene has CDR1 SGHRS and CDR2 YFSETQ. The germline V and J ends were trimmed by 0 bases and 7 bases, with 10 bases remaining between them. The CDR3 has 14 residues. The CDR3 bases are TGCGCCAGCAGCTTGGACCCCTTGGGTGAAAAACTGTTTTTT. Translating gives CASSLDPLGEKLFF. Full variable domain (outside the CDR3, taken from reference TRBV5-1 and TRBJ1-4): KAGVTQTPRYLIKTRGQQVTLSCSPISGHRSVSWYQQTPGQGLQFLFEYFSETQRNKGNFPGRFSGRQFSNSRSEMNVSTLELGDSALYLCASSLDPLGEKLFFGSGTQLSVL.

The rearrangement links TRBV4-3 to TRBJ2-4; D remains unclear. The V gene's germline CDR1 is LGHNA and CDR2 YSLEER. CDR3 length: 18 amino acids. V gave up 0 bases and J gave up 0 bases, with 15 bases separating them. The CDR3 DNA is TGCGCCAGCAGCCAAGATCTCTCCGCATCGCAAGCCAAAAACATTCAGTACTTC. Translating gives CASSQDLSASQAKNIQYF.

The gene calls are TRBV27 and TRBJ1-5; D perhaps matches TRBD1 (5 bases). The CDR3 is 13 residues long. CDR1 and CDR2 (germline): MNHEY, SMNVEV (reference sequence). V dropped 4 bases and J dropped 5 bases, with 9 bases sitting between them. In DNA form, the CDR3 reads TGTGCCAGCAGTTCAGGGCGGGATCAGCCCCAGCATTTT. This translates into CASSSGRDQPQHF.

This clonotype has just a few counts. A junction end diverges from the germline sequence, so it may reflect a read error. This sequence joins TRBV14 and TRBJ2-5; D gene ambiguous. The CDR3 covers 13 residues. Germline V gene lookup returns CDR1 SGHDN and CDR2 FVKESK. The chain's CDR3 is CARSPNLGETQYF. The CDR3 coding sequence is TGTGCCCGCAGCCCAAACCTTGGAGAGACCCAGTACTTC.

This clonotype was detected a few times. This chain joins TRBV29-1 and TRBJ1-1, with D possibly TRBD1 on 5 matching bases. Germline assignment: CDR1 SQVTM and CDR2 ANQGSEA. V was shortened by 0 bases and J by 5 bases, with 13 bases between the two germline ends. There are 14 residues in the CDR3. The CDR3 loop is CSVEEGGPGTEAFF. In DNA form, the CDR3 reads TGCAGCGTTGAAGAGGGGGGACCGGGGACTGAAGCTTTCTTT.

V usage is TRBV11-2 and J usage is TRBJ2-1; the D is unclear. Trimming took off 4 bases at V and 0 bases at J, with 16 bases between the two ends. CDR3 length: 17 amino acids. Germline-derived CDR1 and CDR2 are SGHAT and FQNNGV. The CDR3 spells CASSSVGHRSSYNEQFF. The CDR3 DNA reads TGTGCCAGCAGCTCGGTAGGGCATCGGAGCTCCTACAATGAGCAGTTCTTC. Complete variable domain (other parts from reference TRBV11-2 and TRBJ2-1): EAGVAQSPRYKIIEKRQSVAFWCNPISGHATLYWYQQILGQGPKLLIQFQNNGVVDDSQLPKDRFSAERLKGVDSTLKIQPAKLEDSAVYLCASSSVGHRSSYNEQFFGPGTRLTVL.

The chain has TRBV14 and TRBJ2-1, with 13 bases matching TRBD2. With 0 bases clipped from V and 9 bases from J, the junction kept 8 bases outside the gene matches. CDR3 length equals 17 residues. Germline V lookup: CDR1 SGHDN, CDR2 FVKESK. The chain's CDR3 is CASSQDRGLAGSSEQFF. The DNA of the CDR3 is TGTGCCAGCAGCCAAGATCGGGGACTAGCGGGAAGTAGTGAGCAGTTCTTC.

The rearrangement uses TRBV20-1 and TRBJ2-1; D may match TRBD1 or TRBD2 (5 bases each). The CDR3 runs 16 residues. V shed 3 bases and J shed 0 bases, with 15 bases lying between them. In germline, CDR1 is DFQATT, CDR2 SNEGSKA (reference sequence). CDR3 in amino acids: CSASSMGPSSYNEQFF. The CDR3 region has the DNA TGCAGTGCTAGCTCAATGGGACCCAGCTCCTACAATGAGCAGTTCTTC.